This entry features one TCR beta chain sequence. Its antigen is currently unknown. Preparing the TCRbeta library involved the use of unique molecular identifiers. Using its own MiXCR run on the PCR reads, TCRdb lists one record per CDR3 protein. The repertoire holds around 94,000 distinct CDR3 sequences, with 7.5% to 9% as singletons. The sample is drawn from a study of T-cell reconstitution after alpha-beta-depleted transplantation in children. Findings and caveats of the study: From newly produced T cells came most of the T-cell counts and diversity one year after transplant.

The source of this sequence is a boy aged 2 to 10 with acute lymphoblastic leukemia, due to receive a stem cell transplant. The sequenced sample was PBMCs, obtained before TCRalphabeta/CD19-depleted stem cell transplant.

CDR3 in amino acids: CASSQGLAGEGTGELFF. In DNA form, the CDR3 reads TGTGCCAGCAGCCAGGGACTAGCGGGGGAAGGAACCGGGGAGCTGTTTTTT. The rearrangement joins TRBV7-9 to TRBJ2-2; 14 bases match TRBD2. The CDR3 has 17 residues. CDR1 and CDR2 (germline): SEHNR, FQNEAQ (reference sequence). Trimming removed 5 bases from V and 5 bases from J; junction bases left unmatched: 7.